This TCR beta chain stems from a study of neurological immune-mediated disorders. Background on the study: Relapsing-remitting disease affected about 30, and secondary progressive 3, of some 34 multiple sclerosis patients.

Unsorted libraries were prepared from 2 million PBMCs held at -80 C. With 4 bases removed from V and 6 bases from J, the gap between germline ends came to 17 bases. CDR3 length: 15 residues. General observations from the study: Private repertoires in all groups were suggested by the finding that expanded clones across subjects shared no CDR3 amino acid sequences. For the multiple sclerosis repertoire cluster, no association with any clinical or MRI feature was found.

Using its own MiXCR run on the 5' RACE reads, TCRdb lists one record per CDR3 protein. The sample has tens of thousands of distinct CDR3 sequences, around 3.6% seen once; the top ten hold 1.5% to 2%. Many counts were recorded for this clonotype. Its target is not known. The genes are TRBV12-3 or TRBV12-4 and TRBJ2-3; perhaps TRBD1 as D (5 bases). The TCR sequence derives from a man aged 25 to 45 with multiple sclerosis. Sequenced input: PBMCs. DNA for the CDR3: TGTGCCAGCAGTTCCTATGACGAACCAGGGGATACGCAGTATTTT. Protein: CASSSYDEPGDTQYF.